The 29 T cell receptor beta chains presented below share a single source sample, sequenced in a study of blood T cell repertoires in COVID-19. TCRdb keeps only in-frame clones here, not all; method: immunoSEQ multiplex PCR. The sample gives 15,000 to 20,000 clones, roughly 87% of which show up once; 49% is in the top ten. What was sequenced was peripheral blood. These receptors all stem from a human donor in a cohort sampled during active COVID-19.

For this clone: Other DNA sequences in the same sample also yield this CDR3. CDR3 in amino acids: CASSQGSGGAWETQYF. CDR3 sequence (DNA): TGTGCCAGCAGCCAAGGTAGCGGGGGGGCCTGGGAGACCCAGTACTTC. The chain couples TRBV3-1 (or the pseudogene TRBV3-2) to TRBJ2-5; 11 nucleotides line up with TRBD2. With V trimmed by 1 base and J by 5 bases, 6 bases remained unmatched. The CDR3 contains 16 residues. From germline, CDR1 is LGHDT and CDR2 YNNKEL (reference sequence).

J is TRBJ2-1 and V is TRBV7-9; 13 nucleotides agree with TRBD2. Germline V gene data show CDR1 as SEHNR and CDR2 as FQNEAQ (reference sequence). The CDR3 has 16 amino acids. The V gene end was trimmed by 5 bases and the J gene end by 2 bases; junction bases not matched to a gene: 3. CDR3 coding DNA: TGTGCCAGCAGCGCAACTAGCGGGGGGGCCTACAATGAGCAGTTCTTC. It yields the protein CASSATSGGAYNEQFF.

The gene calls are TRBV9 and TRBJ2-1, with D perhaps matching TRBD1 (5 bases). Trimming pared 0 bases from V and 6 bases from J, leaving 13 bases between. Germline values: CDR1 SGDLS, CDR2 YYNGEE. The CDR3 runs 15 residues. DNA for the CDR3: TGTGCCAGCAGCGTAGCAGGGTCAATCCCCAATGAGCAGTTCTTC. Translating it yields CASSVAGSIPNEQFF.

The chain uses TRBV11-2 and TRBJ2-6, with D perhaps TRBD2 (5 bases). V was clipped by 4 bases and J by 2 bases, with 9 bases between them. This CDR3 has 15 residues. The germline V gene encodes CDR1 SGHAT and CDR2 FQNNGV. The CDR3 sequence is CASSSPGAGANVLTF. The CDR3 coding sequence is TGTGCCAGCAGCTCCCCCGGGGCTGGGGCCAACGTCCTGACTTTC.

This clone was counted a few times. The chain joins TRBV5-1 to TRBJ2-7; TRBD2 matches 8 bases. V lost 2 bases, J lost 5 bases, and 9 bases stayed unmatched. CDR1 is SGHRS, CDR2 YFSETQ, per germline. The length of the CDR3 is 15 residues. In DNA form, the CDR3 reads TGCGCCAGCAGCTTAGGACTAGCTCGGGGGGACGAGCAGTACTTC. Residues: CASSLGLARGDEQYF. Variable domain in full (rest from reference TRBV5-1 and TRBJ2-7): KAGVTQTPRYLIKTRGQQVTLSCSPISGHRSVSWYQQTPGQGLQFLFEYFSETQRNKGNFPGRFSGRQFSNSRSEMNVSTLELGDSALYLCASSLGLARGDEQYFGPGTRLTVT.

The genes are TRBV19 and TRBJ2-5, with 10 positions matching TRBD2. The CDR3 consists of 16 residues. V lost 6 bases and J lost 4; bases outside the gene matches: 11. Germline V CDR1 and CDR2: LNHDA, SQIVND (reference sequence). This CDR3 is CASRPPSGGGGETQYF. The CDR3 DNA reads TGTGCCAGTAGACCCCCAAGCGGGGGGGGTGGAGAGACCCAGTACTTC.

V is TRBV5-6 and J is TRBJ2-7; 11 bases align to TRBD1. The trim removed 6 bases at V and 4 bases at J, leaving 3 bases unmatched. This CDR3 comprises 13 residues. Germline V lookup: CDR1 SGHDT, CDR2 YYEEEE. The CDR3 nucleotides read TGTGCCAGCAAAGGACAGGGGGCTTACGAGCAGTACTTC. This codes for CASKGQGAYEQYF.

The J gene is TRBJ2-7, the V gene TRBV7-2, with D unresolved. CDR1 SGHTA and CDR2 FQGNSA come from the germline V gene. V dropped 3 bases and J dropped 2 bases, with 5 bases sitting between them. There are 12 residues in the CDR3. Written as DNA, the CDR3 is TGTGCCAGCAGCTTTTCTCCCTACGAGCAGTACTTC. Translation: CASSFSPYEQYF.

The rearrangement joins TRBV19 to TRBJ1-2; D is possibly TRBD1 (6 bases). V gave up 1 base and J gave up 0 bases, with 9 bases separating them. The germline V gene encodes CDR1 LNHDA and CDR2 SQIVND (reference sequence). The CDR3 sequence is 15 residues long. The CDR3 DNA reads TGTGCCAGTAGTATAGGGACAGCCTCTAACTATGGCTACACCTTC. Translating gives CASSIGTASNYGYTF.

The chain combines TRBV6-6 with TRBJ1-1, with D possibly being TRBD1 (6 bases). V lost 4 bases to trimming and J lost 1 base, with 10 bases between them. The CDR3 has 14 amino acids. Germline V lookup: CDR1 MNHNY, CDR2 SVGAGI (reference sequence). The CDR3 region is CASSSHRENTEAFF. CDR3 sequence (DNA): TGTGCCAGCAGTTCCCACAGGGAGAACACTGAAGCTTTCTTT.

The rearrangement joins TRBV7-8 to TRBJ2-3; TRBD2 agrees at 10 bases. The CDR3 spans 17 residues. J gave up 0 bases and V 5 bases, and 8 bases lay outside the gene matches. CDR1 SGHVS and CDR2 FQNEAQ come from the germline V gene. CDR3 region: CASSVTSGLPSTDTQYF. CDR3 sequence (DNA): TGTGCCAGCAGCGTGACTAGCGGGCTTCCTAGCACAGATACGCAGTATTTT.

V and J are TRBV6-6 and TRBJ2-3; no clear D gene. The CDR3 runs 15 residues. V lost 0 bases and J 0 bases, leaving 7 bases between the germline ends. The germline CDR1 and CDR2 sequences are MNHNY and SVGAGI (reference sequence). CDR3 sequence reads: CASSYSSTSTDTQYF. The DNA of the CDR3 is TGTGCCAGCAGTTACTCGTCTACTAGCACAGATACGCAGTATTTT.

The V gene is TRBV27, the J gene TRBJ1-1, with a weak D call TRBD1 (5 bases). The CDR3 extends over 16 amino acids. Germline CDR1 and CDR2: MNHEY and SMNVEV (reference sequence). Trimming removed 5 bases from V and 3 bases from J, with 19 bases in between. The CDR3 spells CASSTTRRAGDTEAFF. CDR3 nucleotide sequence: TGTGCCAGCAGTACCACTCGGAGGGCGGGGGACACTGAAGCTTTCTTT.

DNA for the CDR3: TGTGCCAGCAGGCGGATCAGGGATTATGGCACTGAAGCTTTCTTT. The encoded protein is CASRRIRDYGTEAFF. This chain links TRBV6-5 with TRBJ1-1, with D possibly TRBD1 on 5 matching bases. Germline V CDR1 and CDR2: MNHEY, SVGAGI. V gave up 6 bases and J gave up 4 bases, with 18 bases separating them. The CDR3 loop spans 15 amino acids.

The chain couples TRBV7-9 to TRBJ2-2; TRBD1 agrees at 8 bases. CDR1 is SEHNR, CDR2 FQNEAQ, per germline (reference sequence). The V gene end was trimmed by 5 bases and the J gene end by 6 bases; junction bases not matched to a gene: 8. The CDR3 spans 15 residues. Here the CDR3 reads CASSLLTGASGELFF. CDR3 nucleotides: TGTGCCAGCAGCCTTTTGACAGGGGCCTCCGGGGAGCTGTTTTTT.

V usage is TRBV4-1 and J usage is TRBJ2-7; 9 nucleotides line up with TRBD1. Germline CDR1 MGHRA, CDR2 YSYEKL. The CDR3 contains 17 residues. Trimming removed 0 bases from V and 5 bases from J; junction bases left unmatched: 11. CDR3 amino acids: CASSQESGTGSFNEQYF. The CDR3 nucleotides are TGCGCCAGCAGCCAAGAGTCCGGGACAGGGAGTTTTAACGAGCAGTACTTC.

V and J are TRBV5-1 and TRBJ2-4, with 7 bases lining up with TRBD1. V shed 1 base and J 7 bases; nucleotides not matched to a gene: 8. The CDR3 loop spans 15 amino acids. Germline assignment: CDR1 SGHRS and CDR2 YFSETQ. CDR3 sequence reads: CASSLPNRGSNIQYF. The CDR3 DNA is TGCGCCAGCAGCTTGCCCAACAGGGGATCCAACATTCAGTACTTC.

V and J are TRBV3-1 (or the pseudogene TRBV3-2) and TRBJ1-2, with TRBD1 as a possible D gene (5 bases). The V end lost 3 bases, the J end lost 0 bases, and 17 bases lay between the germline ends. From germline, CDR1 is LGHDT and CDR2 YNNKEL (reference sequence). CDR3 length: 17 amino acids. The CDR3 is CASSHPRPGGSNYGYTF. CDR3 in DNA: TGTGCCAGCAGCCACCCACGCCCGGGGGGGTCTAACTATGGCTACACCTTC.

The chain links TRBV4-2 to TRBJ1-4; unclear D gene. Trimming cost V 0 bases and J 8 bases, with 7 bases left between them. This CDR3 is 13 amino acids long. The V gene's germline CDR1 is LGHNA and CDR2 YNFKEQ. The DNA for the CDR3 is TGTGCCAGCAGCCAAGATCCCCAAGAAAAACTGTTTTTT. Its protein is CASSQDPQEKLFF.

The CDR3 DNA is TGTGCCAGCAGCTCAGTGGGGACAGGCCTCTACGAGCAGTACTTC. Translating gives CASSSVGTGLYEQYF. The chain uses TRBV7-9 and TRBJ2-7; 8 bases match TRBD1. After removal of 4 bases from V and 3 bases from J, the junction contained 8 bases not matched to a gene. The CDR3 has 15 residues. CDR1 and CDR2 from the germline V gene are SEHNR and FQNEAQ (reference sequence). Combining the CDR3 with reference TRBV7-9 and TRBJ2-7 gives the whole variable domain DTGVSQNPRHKITKRGQNVTFRCDPISEHNRLYWYRQTLGQGPEFLTYFQNEAQLEKSRLLSDRFSAERPKGSFSTLEIQRTEQGDSAMYLCASSSVGTGLYEQYFGPGTRLTVT.

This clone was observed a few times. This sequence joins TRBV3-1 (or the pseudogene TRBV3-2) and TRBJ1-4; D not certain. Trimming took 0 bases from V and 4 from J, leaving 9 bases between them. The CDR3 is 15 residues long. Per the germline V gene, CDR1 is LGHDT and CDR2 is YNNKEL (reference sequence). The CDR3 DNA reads TGTGCCAGCAGCCAAGAGGGCAGGATTAATGAAAAACTGTTTTTT. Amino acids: CASSQEGRINEKLFF.

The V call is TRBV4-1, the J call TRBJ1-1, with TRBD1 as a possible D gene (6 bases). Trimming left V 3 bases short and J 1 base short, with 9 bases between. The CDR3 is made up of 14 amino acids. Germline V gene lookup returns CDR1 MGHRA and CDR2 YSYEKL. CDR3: CASSHPRGNTEAFF. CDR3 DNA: TGCGCCAGCAGCCACCCCAGGGGGAACACTGAAGCTTTCTTT.

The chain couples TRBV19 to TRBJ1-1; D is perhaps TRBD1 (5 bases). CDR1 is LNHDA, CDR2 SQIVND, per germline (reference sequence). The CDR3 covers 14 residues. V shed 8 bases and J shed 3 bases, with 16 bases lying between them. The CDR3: CASSGWLGDTEAFF. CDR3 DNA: TGTGCCAGTTCAGGGTGGTTGGGTGACACTGAAGCTTTCTTT.

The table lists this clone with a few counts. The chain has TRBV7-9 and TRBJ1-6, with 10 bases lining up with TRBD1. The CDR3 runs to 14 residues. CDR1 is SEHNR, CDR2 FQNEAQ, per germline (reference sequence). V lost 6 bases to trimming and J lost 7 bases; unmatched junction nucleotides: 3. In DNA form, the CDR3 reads TGTGCCAGCAGGGAGGACAGGGGGAATTCACCCCTCCACTTT. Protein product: CASREDRGNSPLHF. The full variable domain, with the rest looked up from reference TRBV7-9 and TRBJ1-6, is DTGVSQNPRHKITKRGQNVTFRCDPISEHNRLYWYRQTLGQGPEFLTYFQNEAQLEKSRLLSDRFSAERPKGSFSTLEIQRTEQGDSAMYLCASREDRGNSPLHFGNGTRLTVT.

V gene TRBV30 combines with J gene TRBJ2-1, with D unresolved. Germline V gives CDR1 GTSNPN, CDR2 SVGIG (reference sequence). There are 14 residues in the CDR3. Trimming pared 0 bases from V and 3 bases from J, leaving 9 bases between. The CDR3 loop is CAWSVRGLYNEQFF. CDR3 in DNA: TGTGCCTGGAGTGTACGCGGCCTCTACAATGAGCAGTTCTTC.

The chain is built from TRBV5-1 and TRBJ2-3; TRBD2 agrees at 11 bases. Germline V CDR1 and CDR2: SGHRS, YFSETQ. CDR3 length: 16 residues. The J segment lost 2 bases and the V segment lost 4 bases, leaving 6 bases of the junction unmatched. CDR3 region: CASSLLAGGSTDTQYF. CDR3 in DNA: TGCGCCAGCAGCCTTCTAGCGGGGGGCTCCACAGATACGCAGTATTTT.

In nucleotides, the CDR3 is TGCGCCACCCCTCCAGGGGGTAACACAGATACGCAGTATTTT. Translating gives CATPPGGNTDTQYF. The chain couples TRBV23-1 to TRBJ2-3; the match to TRBD1 covers 7 bases. TRBV23-1 is an ORF; its function is uncertain. The CDR3 has 14 residues. The V segment lost 10 bases and the J segment 2 bases; nucleotides outside the gene matches: 9.

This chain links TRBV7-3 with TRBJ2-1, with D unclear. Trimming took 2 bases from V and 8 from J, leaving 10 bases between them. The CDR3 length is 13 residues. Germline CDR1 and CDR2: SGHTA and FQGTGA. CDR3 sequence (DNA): TGTGCCAGCAGCTTAGGTGAGCGCCATGAGCAGTTCTTC. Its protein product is CASSLGERHEQFF.

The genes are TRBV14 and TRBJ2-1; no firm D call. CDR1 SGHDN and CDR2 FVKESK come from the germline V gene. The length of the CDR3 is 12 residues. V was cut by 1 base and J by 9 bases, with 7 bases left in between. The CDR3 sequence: CASSQGPGEQFF. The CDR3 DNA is TGTGCCAGCAGCCAAGGCCCGGGTGAGCAGTTCTTC.